This T cell receptor (beta chain) was identified during a study of human T cells and chemical hapten exposure (dated by TCRdb to the early 2020s). As for the study more broadly: For sensitization, 2% DPC in acetone was applied to a roughly 2 cm by roughly 2 cm area of upper inner arm skin. Throughout the study period of roughly 24 weeks, patients also received therapeutic DPC doses to the scalp every week. Patch testing on the upper back used Finn chambers containing 0.01% DPC, with scoring done after 6 days according to International Contact Dermatitis Research Group standards. Alopecia areata with under or over 50% scalp involvement, alopecia totalis and alopecia universalis were represented in the patient cohort, which was mostly female. Libraries were combined into a pool for sequencing, and differences in TCR yield between samples came mainly from small differences in library volumes within the pool. Peripheral blood TCR repertoire changes were tracked in vivo in alopecia patients during primary and secondary sensitization to the hapten diphenylcyclopropenone (DPC). Blood was sampled from patients pre-sensitization (week 0) and at 2, 6 and about 24 weeks after DPC sensitization. Blood for TCR sequencing was provided by twenty-nine alopecia patients at one to four time points (pre-sensitization, 2, 6 and 24 weeks). Results the study describes overall, beyond this receptor: After repeated subsampling, changes were observed in the strength of the expansion versus patch-test correlation and in the threshold at which the correlation became significant. A positive correlation was found between the number of PT1 expanded TCRs and patch test score, with significance reached at thresholds 8, 16 and 32 but not 4. Alopecia, a presumed autoimmune disease, was present in all patients, so the immune response of the patients might differ from that of healthy individuals. The number of TCRs above 1 in 1000 frequency did not change with DPC sensitization; there was no evidence of global repertoire structure alterations. Compared with pre-sensitization or healthy control sets, expanded TCRs formed significantly more large CDR3 similarity clusters, which is consistent with antigen-driven responses.

Including cysteine and phenylalanine, the CDR3 has 16 amino acids. Left in the record is the CDR3 DNA by itself, 48 bases read in frame from the first base. Ends trimmed: V by 0 bases, J by 2 bases; bases unmatched to a gene: 4. Sequences WSHSY (CDR1) and SAAADI (CDR2) are obtained from the germline V gene. In its sample, this clonotype was seen a few times. Its antigen remains unidentified. No clone much larger than this one lies a single base away; base qualities are absent. Library preparation used RACE. Sequencing was carried out with a NextSeq 500. Library preparation attached unique molecular identifiers to individual cDNA molecules for quantitative, reproducible TCR counting. For every blood RNA sample, sequencing covered both the TCR alpha and TCR beta chains. In the paper's pipeline: The median number of TCRs per sample was roughly 100,000, ranging from roughly 23,224 to 690,600. V, J and CDR3 annotation of the TCR reads was carried out using the Decombinator software suite. To make PS versus PT1 abundance plots, every sample was subsampled to the same number of TCRs (28,000). Expanded TCRs were defined as absent before sensitization and observed at least eight times at the 2-week time point. In TCRdb, the public reads were trimmed at Q25 with fastp and aligned with MiXCR, with productive beta chains retained. Every distinct CDR3 protein forms one entry, paired with its most common genes and DNA. Here the V and J calls rest on TCRdb's processing, not on the authors' analysis. The sample table lists about 140,000 distinct CDR3 sequences, about 12% of them with a count of one. The ten largest clones add up to 1.1% to 1.5% of the sample.

In the paper's terms, the time point label means: patch test 2, 6 weeks after DPC sensitization. Per the publication, the treatment or condition label means: therapeutic diphenylcyclopropenone sensitization with weekly scalp DPC. Blood at each patch-test visit was drawn before the patch test was applied. Patients were considered eligible if aged 18 to 70, diagnosed with alopecia and deemed suitable for DPC therapy, and patients were excluded if pregnant. Total RNA was extracted from unfractionated whole blood collected in Tempus Blood RNA tubes. The chain links TRBV10-2 with TRBJ1-5; TRBD1 matches 7 bases in the middle. This sequence was found in a woman aged 45-60 years with alopecia areata. Some clones in this sample may be carry-over from other donors' samples. The material sequenced was whole blood, taken in connection with sensitization to the hapten diphenylcyclopropenone (DPC). The bases are TGCGCCAGCAGTGAGTCGACAGGGCTGGGCAATCAGCCCCAGCATTTT. Its protein is CASSESTGLGNQPQHF.